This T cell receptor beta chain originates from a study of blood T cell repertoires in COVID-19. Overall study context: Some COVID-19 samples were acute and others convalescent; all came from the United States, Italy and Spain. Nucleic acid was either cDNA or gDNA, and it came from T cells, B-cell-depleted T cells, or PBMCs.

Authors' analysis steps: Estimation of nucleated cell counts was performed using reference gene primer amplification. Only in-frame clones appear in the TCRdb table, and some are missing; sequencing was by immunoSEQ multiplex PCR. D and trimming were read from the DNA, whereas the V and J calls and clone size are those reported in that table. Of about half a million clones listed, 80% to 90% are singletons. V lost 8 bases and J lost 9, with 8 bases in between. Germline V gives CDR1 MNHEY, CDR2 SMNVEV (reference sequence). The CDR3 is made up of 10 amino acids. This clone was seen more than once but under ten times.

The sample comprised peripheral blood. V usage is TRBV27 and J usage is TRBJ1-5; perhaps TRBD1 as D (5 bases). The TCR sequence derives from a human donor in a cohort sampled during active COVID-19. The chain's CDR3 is CASGGGPQHF. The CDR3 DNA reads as TGTGCCAGCGGGGGGGGGCCCCAGCATTTT.